This T cell receptor (beta chain) derives from a study of cytomegalovirus exposure and HLA in healthy donors (dated by TCRdb to 2015 to 2018). Some background on the complete study: An earlier analysis of under 600 of the donors reported 250 to 350 Gb of sequence data and 117 million unique TCR beta sequences from some 180 million T cells. In an earlier analysis of roughly 540 of the donors, high-throughput TCR beta sequencing was used to judge whether each TCR beta V gene segment behaved as functional or pseudogenic. Across 300 to 500 genotyped donors of the cohort, an average of roughly 250,000 unique TCR beta nucleotide sequences per donor were sequenced, and 15% to 20% of those sequences were non-productive. Donor age, sex, ethnicity and CMV serostatus were compiled alongside the repertoire data. Every repertoire in the discovery cohort had been generated on one and the same sequencing platform. Along with the approximately 700-subject first cohort, a separate validation cohort of over 90 different subjects was used. The study aimed to test whether signatures of past pathogen exposure could be identified by cataloging public T cell receptors. Among the roughly 390 genotyped donors, about 83% belonged to the genetic ancestry cluster associated with self-reported Caucasian donors. The study profiled the T cell repertoires of more than 500 subjects by immunosequencing and related them to cytomegalovirus serostatus. The number of typed donors differed by locus: roughly 629-640 for A, B, C, DRB1 and DQB1; some 500 for DQA1; roughly 600 for DPA1; and around 450 for DPB1. Rather than drawing on any new phenotypic data, the later analysis identified candidate immune exposures from TCR beta sequences and the way those sequences occurred across donors. To predict cytomegalovirus infection status, the study combined high-throughput TCR immunosequencing, statistical association of individual TCRs with disease status, and machine learning. Several DR-DQ haplotypes were handled as single units for association and clustering, since linkage in the cohort was strong. HLA typing covered class I and class II loci at four-digit resolution. Roughly 300 gigabases of sequencing data and about 92 million unique TCR sequences made up an early release that covered about 640 HLA-typed donors. To study patterns of TCR occurrence, a later analysis re-analyzed previously published TCR beta repertoires from around 670 donors and added high-resolution HLA genotyping. A later genetic analysis took genome-wide SNP genotypes for about 60% of the roughly 670 donors and used that subset as a discovery cohort.

The CDR1 and CDR2 encoded by the germline V gene are MNHEY and SVGAGI. The CDR3 numbers 13 residues from cysteine through phenylalanine. Just CDR3 DNA is preserved here, 39 bases in frame from base 1. The V end loses 0 bases and the J end loses 7 bases, and a stretch of 9 bases separates them. Libraries were built with the immunoSEQ multiplex PCR assay. A mixture of 60 forward primers for TCR Vbeta segments and 13 reverse primers for TCR Jbeta segments was used in the multiplex PCR. A multiplex PCR assay on genomic DNA amplified the CDR3 region of rearranged TCR beta genes. Amplified TCR beta libraries were sequenced as 87-base-pair reads on the Illumina HiSeq System. The study's own analysis went as follows. In a later analysis, roughly 80 million unique TCR beta chains were counted across the 650 to 700 repertoires, and about 10 million of these chains were shared by at least two donors. To remove PCR and sequencing errors, raw reads were error-corrected and collapsed into unique sequences using a nearest-neighbor algorithm that merged closely related sequences. To assign V, D and J gene segments, CDR3 sequences were aligned to IMGT reference sequences. For a sequence to be retained, a match of at least six nucleotides to both a V gene segment and a J gene segment was required. Rearrangements were called productive when the CDR3 lacked stop codons and stayed in frame with V and J; all others were non-productive. CDR3 was defined according to IMGT convention as the region running from the second conserved V-encoded cysteine to the conserved J-encoded phenylalanine. In an earlier analysis of 587 of the donors, sequences lacking an unambiguous match to a single V gene segment were excluded. An earlier analysis of several hundred of the donors called V segments functional above 56.7% productive rearrangements and segregating when the between-donor standard deviation exceeded 5%. A statistical classification framework was built for diagnosing cytomegalovirus status from the catalog of TCR beta chain sequences. In a later analysis, V and J genes were assigned by comparing TCR nucleotide sequences against IMGT/GENE-DB human TR gene sequences. In a later analysis, CDR3 sequences and most-parsimonious VDJ recombination scenarios were assigned using the TCRdist pipeline. In a later analysis, each TCR beta chain was defined by its CDR3 amino acid sequence together with its V-gene family, and reads lacking a unique V-gene family were excluded. To address suspected cross-contamination and a sequencing artifact, a later analysis removed approximately 600 highly shared, low-generation-probability nucleotide sequences. In a later analysis, a clonal expansion index was calculated for each public chain from normalized within-repertoire ranks of inferred template counts. A later analysis computed generation probabilities with a VDJ recombination model fitted to out-of-frame rearrangements, and checked the results against IGoR. A later analysis scored TCR-TCR, TCR-HLA and TCR-CMV co-occurrence with hypergeometric tests, applying a repertoire-size bias correction to TCR pairs. A later analysis estimated false discovery rates by permuting HLA or CMV assignments 20 times. In a later analysis, co-occurring TCRs were grouped using DBSCAN, with TCRdist sequence similarity added in when clustering inside HLA-allele-positive subsets. For co-occurrence clustering, repertoires with fewer than 30,000 or more than 120,000 public chains were excluded, along with roughly five repertoires with anomalous nucleotide sharing. Sourced from immuneACCESS, this table was stored by TCRdb with only in-frame sequences that have V and J called. A share of the clones is absent; for the studies checked, an unresolved V gene accounts for under half, and the remainder has no known explanation. V and J calls plus clone size are reproduced from that table; the DNA served to infer D and trimming. Recorded for this sample are some 180,000 clones; 82% of them occurred a single time. Of the sample, about 1.6% falls within the top ten clones.

Comment on this clone: This receptor's antigen is unknown. No base quality information exists; no much larger clone differs at one position.

The paper as a whole reports these results and caveats: In a later analysis, more than 15,000 TCR beta sequences were associated with specific HLA alleles at a false discovery rate of 0.05. The presence/absence analyses assumed that sequencing depth was roughly uniform across donors, and that assumption may not be true. An earlier analysis of around 540 of the donors showed that most TCR beta V segments appeared in productive rearrangements either about 87% or about 30% of the time, which broadly matched IMGT annotations. Correlated functional status among segregating V segments might be attributable to linkage disequilibrium, but an unknown experimental factor could not be ruled out. Compared with the roughly 670-donor mean, donors in an Asian-associated ancestry cluster had fewer N-insertions in productive TCRs, according to a later genetic analysis. The cohort was sequenced for TCR beta chains only, and without alpha or paired-chain data the features that could be detected were limited. When HLA alleles, especially DR and DQ, strongly co-occurred, TCR associations were difficult to assign to individual alleles. A later analysis found that most CMV-associated TCR beta chains appeared HLA-restricted, with HLA associations seemingly driven largely by CMV exposure. Because HLA typing was unavailable for some donors at each locus, only the typed subset was used in association tests. Compared with equally common non-associated chains, HLA-associated TCR beta chains in a later analysis were more clonally expanded and had lower generation probabilities. The study gave a list of some 150 TCR beta chains associated with cytomegalovirus. It was suggested by the authors that the approach could potentially be generalized to other disease states and immunological phenotypes. A later analysis reported that several top co-occurrence clusters appeared linked to parvovirus B19, influenza, CMV and Epstein-Barr virus. While some public TCRs were present in many individuals, most TCR sequences turned up only very rarely across donors. V-gene and J-gene trimming of TCR beta chains was associated with a missense DCLRE1C variant in a later genetic analysis, and the association was replicated in an independent cohort. A further reported finding was that TCR beta sequences accurately predicted the HLA-A and HLA-B alleles for most subjects in the first cohort. In vitro tests confirmed that a few of the cytomegalovirus-associated TCR beta chains recognize cytomegalovirus antigens. Because the 87-base-pair reads could not distinguish some IMGT-functional V segments, including TRBV6-2 and TRBV6-3, those segments were excluded. Because counts were too low, roughly 16 rarely observed V segments, including chromosome 9 orphons, were excluded from the earlier analysis of 500 to 700 of the donors. A group of highly shared sequence variants was considered likely to be a technical artifact of the sequencing pipeline. For the cohort, immune exposure information was limited to CMV serostatus. According to a later analysis, TCR association rates differed among HLA loci, with DRB1 alleles showing the most associated TCRs and HLA-C alleles showing the fewest. The classifier was reported to diagnose cytomegalovirus status with high specificity and sensitivity in both the original cohort and the validation cohort.

The cohort was made up of about 610 healthy bone marrow donors. All cohort members were sampled while nominally healthy, although unrecorded immune exposures were likely present. The donor tested CMV seronegative and was one of the 352 seronegative cohort members. A peripheral blood sample was collected from each donor, and TCR beta sequencing was performed on peripheral blood mononuclear cells. The Qiagen DNeasy Blood Extraction Kit was used to extract genomic DNA from the blood cell samples. The receptor was derived from a man between 35 and 55 years old in good health and CMV-seronegative. Sequencing was performed on PBMCs. The V gene is TRBV6-5 and the J gene is TRBJ1-2; the D gene is not confidently resolved. Here is the DNA: TGTGCCAGCAGTTACTCGGTTAGCGGTGGCTACACCTTC. Its protein is CASSYSVSGGYTF.